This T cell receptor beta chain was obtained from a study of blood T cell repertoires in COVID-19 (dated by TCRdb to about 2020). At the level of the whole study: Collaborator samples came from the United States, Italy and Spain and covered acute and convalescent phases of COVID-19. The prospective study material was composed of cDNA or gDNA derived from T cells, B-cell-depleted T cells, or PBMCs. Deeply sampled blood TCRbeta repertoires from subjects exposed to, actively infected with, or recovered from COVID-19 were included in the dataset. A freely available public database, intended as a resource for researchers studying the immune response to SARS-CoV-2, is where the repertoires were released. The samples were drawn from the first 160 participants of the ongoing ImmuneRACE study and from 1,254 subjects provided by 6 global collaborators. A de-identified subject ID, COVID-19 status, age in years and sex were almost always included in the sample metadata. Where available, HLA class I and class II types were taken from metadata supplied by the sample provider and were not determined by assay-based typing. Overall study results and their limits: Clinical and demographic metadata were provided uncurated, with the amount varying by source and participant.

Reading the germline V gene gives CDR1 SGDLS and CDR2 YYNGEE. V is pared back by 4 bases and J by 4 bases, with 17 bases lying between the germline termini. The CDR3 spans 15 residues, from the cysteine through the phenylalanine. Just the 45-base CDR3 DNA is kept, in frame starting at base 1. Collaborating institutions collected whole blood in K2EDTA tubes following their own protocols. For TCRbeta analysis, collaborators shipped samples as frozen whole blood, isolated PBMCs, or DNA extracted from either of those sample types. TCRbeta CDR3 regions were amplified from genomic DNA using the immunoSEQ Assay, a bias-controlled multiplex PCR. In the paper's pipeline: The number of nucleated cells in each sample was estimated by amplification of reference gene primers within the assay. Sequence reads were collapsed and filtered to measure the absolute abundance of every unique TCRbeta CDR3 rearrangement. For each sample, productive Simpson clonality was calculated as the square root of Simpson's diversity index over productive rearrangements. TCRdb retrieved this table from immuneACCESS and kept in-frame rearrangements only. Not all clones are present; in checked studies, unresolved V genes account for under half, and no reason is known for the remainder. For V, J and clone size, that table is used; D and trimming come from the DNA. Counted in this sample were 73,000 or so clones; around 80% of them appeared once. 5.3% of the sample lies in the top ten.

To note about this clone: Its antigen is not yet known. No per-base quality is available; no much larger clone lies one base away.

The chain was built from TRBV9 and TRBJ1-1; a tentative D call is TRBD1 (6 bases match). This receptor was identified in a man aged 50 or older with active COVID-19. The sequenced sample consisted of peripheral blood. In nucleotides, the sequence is TGTGCCAGCAGCTTGATCATAGGGGGTTCCACTGAAGCTTTCTTT. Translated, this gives CASSLIIGGSTEAFF.